The rows below give T cell receptor beta chains drawn from one sample of a study of response to subunit inactivated influenza vaccine. TCRdb redid the calling of the RT-PCR reads with MiXCR, one entry per CDR3 protein. The sample consists of fewer than 600,000 distinct CDR3 sequences, approximately 7.3% of them appearing once. Sample: PBMCs from blood, taken around 2 years after vaccination. These receptors all stem from a man aged 45 to 70 who received an inactivated influenza vaccine. Both conserved end residues are part of each CDR3. The order of the fields is J gene, V gene, clone size, D gene, CDR3 DNA, CDR3 protein. The D gene is left open where the match is weak. Clone sizes are given selectively: once, few, many, or a class where the clone is expanded.

j_gene: TRBJ2-3; v_gene: TRBV20-1; abundance: few; d_gene: -; CDR3nt: TGCAGTGCCTCGGACCCGGGCGGCGCAGATACGCAGTATTTT; CDR3aa: CSASDPGGADTQYF
j_gene: TRBJ2-5; v_gene: TRBV19; abundance: few; d_gene: -; CDR3nt: TGTGCCAGTAGTCCCGGTGTTTTCGAGACCCAGTACTTC; CDR3aa: CASSPGVFETQYF
j_gene: TRBJ1-1; v_gene: TRBV25-1; abundance: -; d_gene: -; CDR3nt: TGTGCCAGCACGCGGGGGGTCGGGATGAACACTGAAGCTTTCTTT; CDR3aa: CASTRGVGMNTEAFF
j_gene: TRBJ2-2; v_gene: TRBV12-3/TRBV12-4; abundance: few; d_gene: TRBD1; CDR3nt: TGTGCCAGCAGGAGGGGGCTGGACACCGGGGAGCTGTTTTTT; CDR3aa: CASRRGLDTGELFF
j_gene: TRBJ2-6; v_gene: TRBV7-9; abundance: few; d_gene: -; CDR3nt: TGTGCCAGCAGCCCAGACCGCCCTGGGGCCAACGTCCTGACTTTC; CDR3aa: CASSPDRPGANVLTF
j_gene: TRBJ2-2; v_gene: TRBV5-1; abundance: -; d_gene: -; CDR3nt: TGCGCCAGCAGCTTAACCTCAATAGGGAGCACCGGGGAGCTGTTTTTT; CDR3aa: CASSLTSIGSTGELFF
j_gene: TRBJ2-5; v_gene: TRBV12-3/TRBV12-4; abundance: -; d_gene: TRBD1; CDR3nt: TGTGCCAGCAGTTACGACAGGGTACAGACCCAGTACTTC; CDR3aa: CASSYDRVQTQYF
j_gene: TRBJ2-1; v_gene: TRBV9; abundance: many; d_gene: -; CDR3nt: TGTGCCAGCAGCGTTTCCTTCGGTAGCTCCTACAATGAGCAGTTCTTC; CDR3aa: CASSVSFGSSYNEQFF
j_gene: TRBJ2-7; v_gene: TRBV12-3/TRBV12-4; abundance: -; d_gene: -; CDR3nt: TGTGCCAGCAGTTTGTTAGTCAGGGCCTCCTACGAGCAGTACTTC; CDR3aa: CASSLLVRASYEQYF
j_gene: TRBJ2-5; v_gene: TRBV28; abundance: -; d_gene: TRBD1; CDR3nt: TGTGCCAGTACAGGGGGCGCCCAAAGATGGGAGACCCAGTACTTC; CDR3aa: CASTGGAQRWETQYF
j_gene: TRBJ1-6; v_gene: TRBV12-3/TRBV12-4; abundance: few; d_gene: -; CDR3nt: TGTGCCAGCAGTGTACAGGGCCACTCACCCCTCCACTTT; CDR3aa: CASSVQGHSPLHF
j_gene: TRBJ2-2; v_gene: TRBV11-3; abundance: -; d_gene: TRBD2; CDR3nt: TGTGCCAGCAGCCGGGGGAGGGCCATGGCCGGGGAGCTGTTTTTT; CDR3aa: CASSRGRAMAGELFF
j_gene: TRBJ2-3; v_gene: TRBV12-3/TRBV12-4; abundance: many; d_gene: -; CDR3nt: TGTGCCAGCAGTTTAGGTCCTCCGAGCACAGATACGCAGTATTTT; CDR3aa: CASSLGPPSTDTQYF
j_gene: TRBJ2-7; v_gene: TRBV14; abundance: few; d_gene: -; CDR3nt: TGTGCCAGCAGCCAAGATTGGGCAGGGGTCTCCTACGAGCAGTACTTC; CDR3aa: CASSQDWAGVSYEQYF
j_gene: TRBJ1-2; v_gene: TRBV12-3/TRBV12-4; abundance: few; d_gene: -; CDR3nt: TGTGCCAGCAGTTTGGGGAGGATTAACTATGGCTACACCTTC; CDR3aa: CASSLGRINYGYTF
j_gene: TRBJ2-1; v_gene: TRBV20-1; abundance: -; d_gene: TRBD2; CDR3nt: TGCAGTGCTACGACTAGCGGGACCTCCGGTGAGCAGTTCTTC; CDR3aa: CSATTSGTSGEQFF
j_gene: TRBJ1-5; v_gene: TRBV10-3; abundance: many; d_gene: -; CDR3nt: TGTGCCATCAGGGGAGATAGCAATCAGCCCCAGCATTTT; CDR3aa: CAIRGDSNQPQHF
j_gene: TRBJ2-2; v_gene: TRBV10-3; abundance: few; d_gene: -; CDR3nt: TGTGCCATCAGCAGGGGCCAGAACACCGGGGAGCTGTTTTTT; CDR3aa: CAISRGQNTGELFF
j_gene: TRBJ2-2; v_gene: TRBV12-5; abundance: few; d_gene: -; CDR3nt: TGTGCCAGAACCTCCCCCTACACCGGGGAGCTGTTTTTT; CDR3aa: CARTSPYTGELFF
j_gene: TRBJ2-7; v_gene: TRBV9; abundance: -; d_gene: TRBD1; CDR3nt: TGTGCCAGCAGCTATGGGACAGGGTCCCACGAGCAGTACTTC; CDR3aa: CASSYGTGSHEQYF
j_gene: TRBJ1-3; v_gene: TRBV7-2; abundance: few; d_gene: -; CDR3nt: TGTGCCAGCAGCCAGATATCGGCTGGAAACACCATATATTTT; CDR3aa: CASSQISAGNTIYF
j_gene: TRBJ2-5; v_gene: TRBV20-1; abundance: many; d_gene: -; CDR3nt: TGCAGTGCTACAGGGGGGTCCCAAGAGACCCAGTACTTC; CDR3aa: CSATGGSQETQYF
j_gene: TRBJ2-1; v_gene: TRBV20-1; abundance: -; d_gene: TRBD2; CDR3nt: TGCAGTGCGATAGCGGGAGCCAGCGATGAGCAGTTCTTC; CDR3aa: CSAIAGASDEQFF
j_gene: TRBJ1-2; v_gene: TRBV6-5; abundance: few; d_gene: -; CDR3nt: TGTGCCAGCAGTTACTCCAGGAACTATGGCTACACCTTC; CDR3aa: CASSYSRNYGYTF
j_gene: TRBJ2-1; v_gene: TRBV20-1; abundance: many; d_gene: -; CDR3nt: TGCAGTGCTCACTCCCCCCGGAGTGTCGATGAGCAGTTCTTC; CDR3aa: CSAHSPRSVDEQFF
j_gene: TRBJ2-1; v_gene: TRBV4-1; abundance: many; d_gene: -; CDR3nt: TGCGCCAGCAGCCAAGGGCTCCCCCTCTCCTACAATGAGCAGTTCTTC; CDR3aa: CASSQGLPLSYNEQFF
j_gene: TRBJ2-1; v_gene: TRBV11-2; abundance: few; d_gene: -; CDR3nt: TGTGCCAGCAGCTTATTTAGGCTTTTCAATGAGCAGTTCTTC; CDR3aa: CASSLFRLFNEQFF
j_gene: TRBJ1-2; v_gene: TRBV28; abundance: few; d_gene: TRBD1; CDR3nt: TGTGCCAGCAGACTCACAGGGGGCCCGTCGGGTGGCTACACCTTC; CDR3aa: CASRLTGGPSGGYTF
j_gene: TRBJ2-3; v_gene: TRBV7-2; abundance: few; d_gene: -; CDR3nt: TGTGCCAGCAGCTTAAAGGGTTCAGATACGCAGTATTTT; CDR3aa: CASSLKGSDTQYF
j_gene: TRBJ2-5; v_gene: TRBV5-1; abundance: many; d_gene: -; CDR3nt: TGCGCCAGCAGCTTGCTGGTTTACGGGACCCAGTACTTC; CDR3aa: CASSLLVYGTQYF
j_gene: TRBJ1-2; v_gene: TRBV7-9; abundance: -; d_gene: TRBD1; CDR3nt: TGTGCCAGCAGCTCTCAGACCCGGGACAGGGTGTATGGCTACACCTTC; CDR3aa: CASSSQTRDRVYGYTF
j_gene: TRBJ2-1; v_gene: TRBV5-1; abundance: many; d_gene: TRBD2; CDR3nt: TGCGCCACCCGGACTAGCGGGATCTCCTACAATGAGCAGTTCTTC; CDR3aa: CATRTSGISYNEQFF
j_gene: TRBJ2-7; v_gene: TRBV9; abundance: many; d_gene: TRBD2; CDR3nt: TGTGCCAGCAGCGTAGGTAGCGGGAGTTACTACGAGCAGTACTTC; CDR3aa: CASSVGSGSYYEQYF
j_gene: TRBJ2-2; v_gene: TRBV28; abundance: few; d_gene: -; CDR3nt: TGTGCCAGCAGCGTCGCGCAGGGACCCACCGGGGAGCTGTTTTTT; CDR3aa: CASSVAQGPTGELFF
j_gene: TRBJ2-7; v_gene: TRBV9; abundance: few; d_gene: -; CDR3nt: TGTGCCAGCAGCGTAGGCCGGGGGCCTATCTACGAGCAGTACTTC; CDR3aa: CASSVGRGPIYEQYF
j_gene: TRBJ2-3; v_gene: TRBV7-2; abundance: few; d_gene: TRBD2; CDR3nt: TGTGCCAGCAGCATTTCCGGGACTAGCGGCACAGATACGCAGTATTTT; CDR3aa: CASSISGTSGTDTQYF
j_gene: TRBJ1-1; v_gene: TRBV5-1; abundance: -; d_gene: TRBD1; CDR3nt: TGCGCCAGCCGAGCGGGACAGATGAACACTGAAGCTTTCTTT; CDR3aa: CASRAGQMNTEAFF
j_gene: TRBJ2-2; v_gene: TRBV2; abundance: few; d_gene: -; CDR3nt: TGTGCCAGCAGTGAAGCGGTGGGGGCCGGGGAGCTGTTTTTT; CDR3aa: CASSEAVGAGELFF